The 15 T cell receptor beta chains presented below share a single source sample, sequenced in a study of T cells in Graves' hyperthyroidism and ophthalmopathy. Using RNA transcripts as the source, TCR beta CDR3 regions were amplified. First-round RT-PCR of the TCR CDR3 relied on the HTBI primer set. TCRdb recomputed calls from the multiplex PCR reads with MiXCR, one row per CDR3 protein. Of hundreds of thousands of distinct CDR3 sequences listed, 45% are singletons. The specimen was peripheral blood or thyroid tissue (not recorded which). The receptors were gathered from an adult man with Graves' disease, either hyperthyroidism or ophthalmopathy (not recorded which).

The rearrangement links TRBV25-1 to TRBJ1-4; D gene unclear. The CDR3 totals 13 residues. CDR1 MGHDK and CDR2 SYGVNS come from the germline V gene. V dropped 4 bases and J dropped 6 bases, with 9 bases sitting between them. CDR3 sequence: CASSGVRYEKLFF. The DNA of the CDR3 is TGTGCCAGCAGTGGGGTTCGTTATGAAAAACTGTTTTTT.

CDR3 sequence reads: CSAIAGAVGGEQYF. The DNA of the CDR3 is TGCAGTGCTATAGCGGGGGCTGTAGGGGGCGAGCAGTACTTC. This sequence joins TRBV20-1 and TRBJ2-7; TRBD2 agrees at 9 bases. The trim removed 4 bases at V and 6 bases at J, leaving 10 bases unmatched. CDR3 length: 14 amino acids. Germline V CDR1 and CDR2: DFQATT, SNEGSKA (reference sequence).

This clonotype has a count of ten or more. The J gene is TRBJ1-2, the V gene TRBV24-1; D uncertain. The length of the CDR3 is 12 residues. Germline assignment: CDR1 KGHDR and CDR2 SFDVKD. V shed 4 bases and J shed 7 bases, with 9 bases lying between them. As DNA, the CDR3 is TGTGCCACCAGTGACCCTTACTCTGGCTACACCTTC. Its translation: CATSDPYSGYTF.

In the case of this clonotype: This likely comes from a read error, as the CDR3 has no conserved phenylalanine or tryptophan at its end. The DNA is left out, because the CDR3 cannot be placed on it with certainty; the CDR3 is given as TCRdb lists it. The chain carries TRBV25-1 and TRBJ2-5; the listed D gene, TRBD1, was not tested against the DNA. Germline-derived CDR1 and CDR2 are MGHDK and SYGVNS. The CDR3 is 9 amino acids in total, end residues counted. This chain's CDR3 is CASSEYSLT.

This clonotype was found many times. The CDR3 bases are TGTGCCACCAGCAGAGATGCCCTGGGCTATGGCTACACCTTC. Amino acids: CATSRDALGYGYTF. The chain employs TRBV15 and TRBJ1-2; D is unclear. The CDR3 totals 14 residues. Germline loops: CDR1 LNHNV, CDR2 YYDKDF (reference sequence). The V gene lost 0 bases and the J gene lost 4 bases, with 9 bases spanning the gap.

The table lists this clonotype with many counts. The chain recombines TRBV7-3 with TRBJ2-5; D not resolved. The CDR3 is made up of 13 amino acids. Germline V gene lookup returns CDR1 SGHTA and CDR2 FQGTGA. V was cut by 0 bases and J by 5 bases, with 7 bases left in between. CDR3 nucleotides: TGTGCCAGCAGCTTAACCCCCATGGAGACCCAGTACTTC. Translating gives CASSLTPMETQYF.

This clonotype has at least ten counts. The chain carries TRBV19 and TRBJ1-5; weak D call: TRBD1 (5 bases). Germline CDR1 reads LNHDA; CDR2 reads SQIVND (reference sequence). Trimming left V 6 bases short and J 3 bases short, with 6 bases between. The CDR3 has 12 amino acids. CDR3 loop: CASRTVNQPQHF. In nucleotides, the CDR3 is TGTGCCAGTAGGACAGTCAATCAGCCCCAGCATTTT.

The gene calls are TRBV7-8 and TRBJ2-5; D might be TRBD1 or TRBD2, each matching 5 bases. Germline CDR1 is SGHVS and CDR2 is FQNEAQ. Deletions cut 5 bases from V and 0 bases from J, with 13 bases between. The CDR3 is made up of 15 amino acids. The DNA of the CDR3 is TGTGCCAGCAGCCTGTCCGGGGCGAACCAAGAGACCCAGTACTTC. It specifies CASSLSGANQETQYF.

Many counts were recorded for this clonotype. This rearrangement joins TRBV12-3 or TRBV12-4 to TRBJ1-5, with no clear D. The CDR3 runs 14 residues. V dropped 0 bases and J dropped 6 bases, with 9 bases sitting between them. Here the CDR3 reads CASSLAGMGQPQHF. CDR3 DNA sequence: TGTGCCAGCAGTTTAGCCGGGATGGGTCAGCCCCAGCATTTT.

This clonotype was picked up one time. The chain is built from TRBV7-3 and TRBJ2-5; 14 positions match TRBD2. The CDR3 is 15 amino acids. Germline lookup yields CDR1 SGHTA and CDR2 FQGTGA. Trimming removed 5 bases from V and 5 bases from J; junction bases left unmatched: 4. CDR3 sequence: CASSTGTSGSETQYF. The CDR3 DNA is TGTGCCAGCAGCACCGGGACTAGCGGGAGTGAGACCCAGTACTTC. The whole variable domain, filled in from reference TRBV7-3 and TRBJ2-5, reads GAGVSQTPSNKVTEKGKYVELRCDPISGHTALYWYRQSLGQGPEFLIYFQGTGAADDSGLPNDRFFAVRPEGSVSTLKIQRTERGDSAVYLCASSTGTSGSETQYFGPGTRLLVL.

A word on this clonotype: An end of the junction differs from the germline gene, which may be a read error. This chain joins TRBV6-6 and TRBJ1-1; TRBD1 is a possible D gene (5 bases). Per the germline V gene, CDR1 is MNHNY and CDR2 is SVGAGI (reference sequence). The CDR3 length is 14 residues. The chain's CDR3 is CANSHTWGDTEAFF. In nucleotides, the CDR3 is TGTGCCAACAGTCACACGTGGGGGGACACTGAAGCTTTCTTT.

The chain employs TRBV2 and TRBJ2-5; 12 nucleotides align to TRBD1. The junction had 10 bases not matched to a gene; V was cut back by 6 bases and J by 5 bases. The CDR3 length is 16 residues. Germline assignment: CDR1 SNHLY and CDR2 FYNNEI. The CDR3 DNA reads TGTGCCAGCAGCTCCGGGACAGGGGGCGAGGAGGAGACCCAGTACTTC. It yields the protein CASSSGTGGEEETQYF.

The rearrangement links TRBV24-1 to TRBJ1-1, with D tentatively TRBD1 (5 bases). V lost 6 bases and J lost 2, with 12 bases in between. The germline CDR1 and CDR2 sequences are KGHDR and SFDVKD. The CDR3 is 14 amino acids. In nucleotides, the CDR3 is TGTGCCACCAGTAGCCCAGGGACTAACACTGAAGCTTTCTTT. Amino acid sequence: CATSSPGTNTEAFF.

As concerns this clonotype: The germline gene is not matched at one end of the junction; a read error may be the cause. This chain links TRBV2 with TRBJ2-5; TRBD1 aligns across 11 bases. The germline V gene encodes CDR1 SNHLY and CDR2 FYNNEI. This CDR3 is built from 16 residues. DNA for the CDR3: TGTGCCAGCGGTGAAGAGGGGACAGGGGGACAAGAGACCCAGTACTTC. As protein: CASGEEGTGGQETQYF.

A note on this clonotype: A much larger clone differs from this one at a single base, so this may be a read error. The chain carries TRBV11-2 and TRBJ1-2; D is unclear. Trimming took 3 bases from V and 1 from J, leaving 12 bases between them. The V gene's germline CDR1 is SGHAT and CDR2 FQNNGV. This CDR3 is 15 amino acids long. The chain's CDR3 is CASSLDPLDNYGYTF. The CDR3 nucleotides read TGTGCCAGCAGCTTGGATCCTCTGGATAACTATGGCTACACCTTC. Based on the CDR3 plus reference TRBV11-2 and TRBJ1-2, the full variable domain is EAGVAQSPRYKIIEKRQSVAFWCNPISGHATLYWYQQILGQGPKLLIQFQNNGVVDDSQLPKDRFSAERLKGVDSTLKIQPAKLEDSAVYLCASSLDPLDNYGYTFGSGTRLTVV.